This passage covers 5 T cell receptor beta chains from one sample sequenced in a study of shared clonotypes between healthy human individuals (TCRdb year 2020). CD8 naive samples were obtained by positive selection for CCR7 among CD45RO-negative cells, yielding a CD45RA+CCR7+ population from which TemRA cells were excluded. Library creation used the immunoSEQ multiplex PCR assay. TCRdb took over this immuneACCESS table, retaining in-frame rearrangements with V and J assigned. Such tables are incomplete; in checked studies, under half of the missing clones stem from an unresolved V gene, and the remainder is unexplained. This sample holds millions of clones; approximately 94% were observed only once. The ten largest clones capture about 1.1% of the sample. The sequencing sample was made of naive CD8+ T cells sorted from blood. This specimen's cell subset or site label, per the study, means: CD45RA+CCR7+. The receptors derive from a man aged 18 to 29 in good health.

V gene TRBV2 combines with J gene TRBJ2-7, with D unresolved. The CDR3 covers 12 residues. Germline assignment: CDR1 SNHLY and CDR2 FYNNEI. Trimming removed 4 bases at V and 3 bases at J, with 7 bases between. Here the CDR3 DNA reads TGTGCCAGCAGTGTAGAGGACTACGAGCAGTACTTC. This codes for CASSVEDYEQYF.

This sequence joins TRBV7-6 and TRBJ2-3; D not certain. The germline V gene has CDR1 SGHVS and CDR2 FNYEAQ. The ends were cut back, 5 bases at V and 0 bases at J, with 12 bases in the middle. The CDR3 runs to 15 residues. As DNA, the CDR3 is TGTGCCAGCAGCAAATATATCCCCAGCACAGATACGCAGTATTTT. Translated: CASSKYIPSTDTQYF. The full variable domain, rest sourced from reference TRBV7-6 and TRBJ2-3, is GAGVSQSPRYKVTKRGQDVALRCDPISGHVSLYWYRQALGQGPEFLTYFNYEAQQDKSGLPNDRFSAERPEGSISTLTIQRTEQRDSAMYRCASSKYIPSTDTQYFGPGTRLTVL.

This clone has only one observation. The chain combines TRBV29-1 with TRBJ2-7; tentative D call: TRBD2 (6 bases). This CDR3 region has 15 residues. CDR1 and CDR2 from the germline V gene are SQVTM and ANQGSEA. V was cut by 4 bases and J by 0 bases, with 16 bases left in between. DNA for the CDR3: TGCAGCGTTGCGTCGTTCGGGGGAAGCTCCTACGAGCAGTACTTC. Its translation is CSVASFGGSSYEQYF.

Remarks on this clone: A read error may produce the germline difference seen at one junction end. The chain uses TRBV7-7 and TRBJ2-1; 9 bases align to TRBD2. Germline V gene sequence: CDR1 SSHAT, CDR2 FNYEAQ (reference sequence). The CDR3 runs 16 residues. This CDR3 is CASSASPREGINEQFF. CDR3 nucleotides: TGTGCTAGCAGCGCCAGCCCGCGGGAGGGCATTAATGAGCAGTTCTTC.

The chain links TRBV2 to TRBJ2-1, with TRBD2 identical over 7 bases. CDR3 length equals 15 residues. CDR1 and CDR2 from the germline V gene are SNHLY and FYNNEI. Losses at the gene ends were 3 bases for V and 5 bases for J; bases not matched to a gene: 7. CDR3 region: CASSDPAGEDNEQFF. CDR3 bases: TGTGCCAGCAGTGACCCCGCGGGAGAGGACAATGAGCAGTTCTTC.